Listed here are 10 T cell receptor beta chains from one sample, sequenced in a study of TIL therapy for anti-PD-1-resistant metastatic lung cancer. Sequencing used immunoSEQ v3. Profiling relied on immunoSEQ multiplex PCR, and the TCRdb table lists in-frame clones only, not all of them. This table holds about 44,000 clones, 79% found once. Time point in this sample: pre-treatment sample, taken before nivolumab and TIL therapy. Sequencing used blood, obtained at baseline. These receptors were obtained from a man in his 70s with non-small cell lung cancer.

The V call is TRBV4-1, the J call TRBJ1-6, with 7 bases lining up with TRBD1. The V and J ends lost 1 base and 6 bases, in that order; junction bases with no gene match: 3. The germline V gene has CDR1 MGHRA and CDR2 YSYEKL. The CDR3 loop spans 15 amino acids. CDR3 nucleotide sequence: TGCGCCAGCAGCCAAGTGGGACAGCTTAATTCACCCCTCCACTTT. This sequence encodes CASSQVGQLNSPLHF.

The chain joins TRBV5-4 to TRBJ2-5; D gene unclear. V lost 1 base to trimming and J lost 5 bases, with 6 bases between them. CDR1 and CDR2 (germline): SGHNT, YYREEE (reference sequence). This CDR3 is built from 12 residues. CDR3 nucleotide sequence: TGTGCCAGCAGCTTGCCTCGGGAGACCCAGTACTTC. Translating gives CASSLPRETQYF.

The chain has TRBV25-1 and TRBJ2-1; D gene uncertain. The CDR3 spans 15 residues. The germline CDR1 and CDR2 sequences are MGHDK and SYGVNS. Trimming shortened V by 4 bases and J by 5 bases, and 15 bases separated the two germline ends. The CDR3 DNA sequence: TGTGCCAGCAGTGGGGCTGGGGTGGGGAACAATGAGCAGTTCTTC. Protein: CASSGAGVGNNEQFF.

The chain has TRBV5-1 and TRBJ1-5; perhaps TRBD1 as D (6 bases). The CDR3 sequence is 13 residues long. The germline V gene encodes CDR1 SGHRS and CDR2 YFSETQ. V was pared by 4 bases and J by 6 bases, with 11 bases between. The CDR3 here is CASSAQGSQPQHF. CDR3 sequence (DNA): TGCGCCAGCAGCGCACAGGGATCTCAGCCCCAGCATTTT.

The V and J genes are TRBV6-5 and TRBJ2-7; maybe TRBD2 (5 bases). The CDR3 totals 13 residues. Trimming shortened V by 6 bases and J by 2 bases, and 11 bases separated the two germline ends. Germline CDR1 MNHEY, CDR2 SVGAGI. The chain's CDR3 is CASRSGRTYEQYF. DNA for the CDR3: TGTGCCAGCAGAAGCGGACGGACCTACGAGCAGTACTTC.

The rearrangement uses TRBV2 and TRBJ2-7, with D tentatively TRBD1 or TRBD2 (5 bases each). Trimming removed 6 bases at V and 2 bases at J, with 23 bases between. The CDR3 has 17 amino acids. CDR1 and CDR2 from the germline V gene are SNHLY and FYNNEI. DNA for the CDR3: TGTGCCAGCAGGACAATTATGGGGACCGACCGCACCTACGAGCAGTACTTC. Translation gives CASRTIMGTDRTYEQYF. Variable domain in full (rest from reference TRBV2 and TRBJ2-7): EPEVTQTPSHQVTQMGQEVILRCVPISNHLYFYWYRQILGQKVEFLVSFYNNEISEKSEIFDDQFSVERPDGSNFTLKIRSTKLEDSAMYFCASRTIMGTDRTYEQYFGPGTRLTVT.

The gene calls are TRBV7-9 and TRBJ2-1; D may be TRBD2 (6 bases). CDR1 and CDR2 (germline): SEHNR, FQNEAQ (reference sequence). This CDR3 spans 13 amino acids. Trimming stripped 0 bases from V and 7 bases from J, with 7 bases between. The CDR3 sequence: CASSLAGGNEQFF. CDR3 DNA sequence: TGTGCCAGCAGCTTAGCGGGAGGAAATGAGCAGTTCTTC.

The chain links TRBV19 to TRBJ1-5, with D hard to call. The CDR3 runs 13 residues. Germline V gene sequence: CDR1 LNHDA, CDR2 SQIVND (reference sequence). V lost 3 bases and J 8 bases, leaving 11 bases between the germline ends. DNA for the CDR3: TGTGCCAGTAGTATGGCGGGGTTTGAGCCCCAGCATTTT. Translated: CASSMAGFEPQHF. Using reference TRBV19 and TRBJ1-5 for the parts outside the CDR3, the full variable domain is DGGITQSPKYLFRKEGQNVTLSCEQNLNHDAMYWYRQDPGQGLRLIYYSQIVNDFQKGDIAEGYSVSREKKESFPLTVTSAQKNPTAFYLCASSMAGFEPQHFGDGTRLSIL.

This chain connects TRBV11-2 to TRBJ2-2; D not certain. CDR3 length: 15 residues. Between the trimmed V and J ends, which lost 0 bases and 6 bases, there was a span of 11 bases. Germline CDR1 is SGHAT and CDR2 is FQNNGV. The CDR3 coding sequence is TGTGCCAGCAGCTTAGATTCCCCTGCCTCCGGGGAGCTGTTTTTT. This sequence encodes CASSLDSPASGELFF.

This clone was seen just once. This rearrangement joins TRBV2 to TRBJ2-2; maybe TRBD1 (5 bases). CDR3 length: 15 residues. Germline CDR1 and CDR2: SNHLY and FYNNEI. V lost 8 bases and J 2 bases, leaving 15 bases between the germline ends. The CDR3 coding sequence is TGTGCCAGCGGACGTGGGCAGGGAAACACCGGGGAGCTGTTTTTT. This codes for CASGRGQGNTGELFF.